The rows below give T cell receptor beta chains drawn from one sample of a study of T-cell reconstitution after alpha-beta-depleted transplantation in children. In TCRdb, the PCR reads were re-called with MiXCR into one record per CDR3 protein. The sample holds about 230,000 distinct CDR3 sequences; about 11% are singletons and the top ten take about 2.6%. The sequencing used PBMCs from the stem cell graft donor, collected from the stem cell graft. The source of these receptors is a human donor who donated a stem cell graft to a child with acute lymphoblastic leukemia. Both conserved end residues are part of each CDR3. D genes are given only for firm matches. The size entry is marked missing in some rows and otherwise reads once, few, many or a size class.

j_gene | v_gene | abundance | len | d_gene | CDR3nt | CDR3aa
TRBJ2-3 | TRBV5-1 | many | 14 | - | TGCGCCAGCAGCTTAATCCGGGGTACAGATACGCAGTATTTT | CASSLIRGTDTQYF
TRBJ2-1 | TRBV11-3 | many | 15 | TRBD2 | TGTGCCAGCAGCTTAGGACTAGCGGTTCCCCATGAGCAGTTCTTC | CASSLGLAVPHEQFF
TRBJ1-1 | TRBV5-6 | many | 15 | - | TGTGCCAGCAGCTTGGAACCGGGTTTGAACACTGAAGCTTTCTTT | CASSLEPGLNTEAFF
TRBJ2-3 | TRBV4-2 | few | 18 | TRBD2 | TGTGCCAGCAGCCAAGGTACCTCGCGGGGGGGCCTTTGGGATACGCAGTATTTT | CASSQGTSRGGLWDTQYF
TRBJ2-2 | TRBV3-1 | - | 18 | TRBD1 | TGTGCCTTCTGTTTAGGGCCAGGGGGCCTAACGAACACCGGGGAGCTGTTTTTT | CAFCLGPGGLTNTGELFF
TRBJ1-5 | TRBV5-5 | once | 12 | - | TGTGCCAGCAGCCCAGTTGATCAGCCCCAGCATTTT | CASSPVDQPQHF
TRBJ1-2 | TRBV2 | many | 15 | - | TGTGCCAGCAGTGTAGACATCTTCACTAGCTATGGCTACACCTTC | CASSVDIFTSYGYTF
TRBJ1-5 | TRBV6-2/TRBV6-3 | many | 16 | - | TGTGCCAGCAGTTACTCGACAGGACTTAGCAATCAGCCCCAGCATTTT | CASSYSTGLSNQPQHF
TRBJ2-7 | TRBV20-1 | - | 17 | - | TGCAGTGCTAGATTAGAGGGGCCGGACAGTAAAGCCTACGAGCAGTACTTC | CSARLEGPDSKAYEQYF
TRBJ1-6 | TRBV5-5 | many | 15 | - | TGTGCCAGCAGCTTGCCCCAGGGTGGTAATTCACCCCTCCACTTT | CASSLPQGGNSPLHF
TRBJ2-7 | TRBV27 | many | 12 | TRBD2 | TGTGCCAGCAGTCCCTATAGCGGGTTTCAGTACTTC | CASSPYSGFQYF
TRBJ1-3 | TRBV5-5 | many | 16 | - | TGTGCCAGCAGTTGGGAAGGGGGTACCTCTGGAAACACCATATATTTT | CASSWEGGTSGNTIYF
TRBJ2-1 | TRBV5-6 | many | 17 | TRBD2 | TGTGCCAGCAGCCTACTAGCGGGAGCGGGTGCTTCAGATGAGCAGTTCTTC | CASSLLAGAGASDEQFF
TRBJ2-1 | TRBV6-2/TRBV6-3 | - | 14 | TRBD1 | TGTGCCAGCAATCTGGACAGGGCCAGCAATGAGCAGTTCTTC | CASNLDRASNEQFF
TRBJ2-7 | TRBV3-1 | many | 15 | - | TGTGCCAGCAGGAAGGGGGCAGGGGGGAACTACGAGCAGTACTTC | CASRKGAGGNYEQYF
TRBJ2-3 | TRBV4-2 | - | 19 | TRBD2 | TGTGCCAGCAGCCAAGATAGGCGCGGGGGGGCCTTTGGGGAAGATACGCAGTATTTT | CASSQDRRGGAFGEDTQYF
TRBJ2-7 | TRBV4-3 | many | 14 | - | TGCGCCAGCAGCCAACGGGAAGGATACTACGAGCAGTACTTC | CASSQREGYYEQYF
TRBJ1-5 | TRBV19 | - | 14 | TRBD1 | TGTGCCAGTAGTCCAGACAGGGGGAATCAGCCCCAGCATTTT | CASSPDRGNQPQHF
TRBJ2-5 | TRBV19 | - | 15 | - | TGTGCCAGTAGTATATCAACAGGGATCCAAGAGACCCAGTACTTC | CASSISTGIQETQYF
TRBJ2-2 | TRBV20-1 | many | 12 | - | TGCAGTGCTAGCAGAGATACCGGGGAGCTGTTTTTT | CSASRDTGELFF
TRBJ2-7 | TRBV19 | few | 13 | - | TGTGCCACTTCTACCGGGCGATCCCCCGAGCAGTACTTC | CATSTGRSPEQYF
TRBJ2-7 | TRBV6-2/TRBV6-3 | many | 11 | - | TGTGCCGCCTGGGGCGGGTACGAGCAGTACTTC | CAAWGGYEQYF
TRBJ2-4 | TRBV20-1 | many | 14 | TRBD2 | TGCAGTGCAATTAGCGGGGGGGCCAAAAACATTCAGTACTTC | CSAISGGAKNIQYF
TRBJ1-2 | TRBV7-7 | many | 13 | - | TGTGCTAGCACTACCGGGACACACTATGGCTACACCTTC | CASTTGTHYGYTF
TRBJ1-1 | TRBV25-1 | many | 16 | - | TGTGCCAGCAGTGACGAGGGGTCCGGGGGGAACACTGAAGCTTTCTTT | CASSDEGSGGNTEAFF
TRBJ2-7 | TRBV20-1 | many | 12 | - | TGCAGTGCTGAATCCGGATTGTACGAGCAGTACTTC | CSAESGLYEQYF
TRBJ1-5 | TRBV20-1 | - | 14 | - | TGCAGTGCTAGAGGAGGCAGTGCGAATCAGCCCCAGCATTTT | CSARGGSANQPQHF
TRBJ1-2 | TRBV12-3/TRBV12-4 | many | 12 | TRBD1 | TGTGCCAGCAGCCCAGGGGGGATCGGCTACACCTTC | CASSPGGIGYTF
TRBJ1-1 | TRBV29-1 | many | 12 | - | TGCAGCGTTGTAGATTGGGGGGGGCAGGCTTTCTTT | CSVVDWGGQAFF
TRBJ2-3 | TRBV4-3 | many | 14 | - | TGCGCCAGCAGCCTCGGCGGCGGAATAGATACGCAGTATTTT | CASSLGGGIDTQYF
TRBJ2-7 | TRBV19 | few | 16 | - | TGTGCCAGTAGCTCCGGAAGGGGCGGTCCTACCTACGAGCAGTACTTC | CASSSGRGGPTYEQYF
TRBJ1-6 | TRBV7-9 | many | 16 | TRBD1 | TGTGCCAGCAGCCCCCGAAGGACAGGGGAGGGTTCACCCCTCCACTTT | CASSPRRTGEGSPLHF
TRBJ1-2 | TRBV6-5 | many | 15 | TRBD1 | TGTGCCAGCACAGGACAGGGAAGGGCTAACTATGGCTACACCTTC | CASTGQGRANYGYTF
TRBJ2-5 | TRBV12-3/TRBV12-4 | many | 18 | TRBD2 | TGTGCCAGCAGTGCCCTCGGACTAGCGGGAGCAAACATGGAGACCCAGTACTTC | CASSALGLAGANMETQYF
TRBJ1-5 | TRBV28 | many | 15 | - | TGTGCCAGCAGTTTATCCGCAGGGAGGGGGCAGCCCCAGCATTTT | CASSLSAGRGQPQHF
TRBJ2-3 | TRBV27 | many | 15 | - | TGTGCCAGCAGTCCCCGGGGGCGAAGCACAGATACGCAGTATTTT | CASSPRGRSTDTQYF
TRBJ2-5 | TRBV20-1 | many | 14 | - | TGCAGTGCCCCGCCGGGGGGCCACCAAGAGACCCAGTACTTC | CSAPPGGHQETQYF
TRBJ1-1 | TRBV12-5 | many | 15 | - | TGTGCTAGTGGTTTGGTACAAGGGGATAACACTGAAGCTTTCTTT | CASGLVQGDNTEAFF
TRBJ2-3 | TRBV6-6 | few | 11 | - | TGTGCCAGCACCCGCACAGATACGCAGTATTTT | CASTRTDTQYF
TRBJ2-7 | TRBV20-1 | many | 17 | - | TGCAGTGCCTCCCCACAGGGCTCCCCTCTATGGAGCTACGAGCAGTACTTC | CSASPQGSPLWSYEQYF